This TCR beta chain is from a study of T cells after yellow fever vaccination (dated by TCRdb to about 2019). About the investigation overall: The SMART-Seq v4 Ultra Low Input RNA kit was used to prepare libraries from fractions with low cell numbers. To follow T-cell clones before and after primary and booster YFV17D yellow fever vaccination, bulk TCR alpha and beta repertoires were sequenced over time. Two healthy male donors made up the cohort, one aged 18 to 30 years and the other aged 30 to 40 years. Blood samples were taken at several timepoints before and after primary and secondary immunization, and bulk PBMC replicates and cell subsets were isolated. On the study overall, not on this receptor specifically: Compared with the primary T-cell response, the secondary T-cell response was faster but weaker, reaching its peak on day 5 rather than on day 15. After the booster, most of the clones that had expanded following primary vaccination were detected again (just under 97% of CD4 and more than 85% of CD8), which suggests that memory was broadly maintained. A small fraction of clonotypes showed up in both the CD4 and CD8 compartments, probably as a result of convergent recombination. Only a couple of donors were included in the study, so the extent to which the findings can be generalized is limited. FACS-sorted repertoires could contain abundant contaminating clonotypes from the bulk population, so computational filtering was required.

This clonotype appeared many times. This receptor's antigen is unknown. The record has no base qualities; no much larger clone is one base away. The germline ends are 6 bases apart after V is trimmed by 8 bases and J by 2 bases. Sequences KGHSH (CDR1) and LQKENI (CDR2) are obtained from the germline V gene. The cysteine opens and the phenylalanine closes a CDR3 of 11 amino acids. Only CDR3 DNA is held: 33 bases, read in frame from base 1. Instrument on record: Illumina NovaSeq 6000. TCR cDNA was synthesized by 5'RACE template switching, which introduced a universal primer site and unique molecular identifiers. Priming of cDNA synthesis was performed from both the TCR alpha and TCR beta constant segments. Two PCR steps were used to amplify libraries, with sample barcodes and sequencing adapters being added in the second step. Libraries were sequenced on Illumina HiSeq 2500 (2x100 bp) or NovaSeq (2x150 bp). The paper's data handling went like this. MIGEC handled demultiplexing of reads and collapsing into UMI consensus sequences, while MiXCR performed V(D)J alignment. Vaccine-responding clonotypes were identified with edgeR using replicate PBMC samples, with FDR below 0.01 and a log2 fold change above 5 up to day 15 being required. Bulk clonotypes were assigned CD4 or CD8 identity according to which sequenced CD4 or CD8 repertoire held them at higher abundance. The public sequencing data were trimmed at Q25 with fastp and processed into clonotypes with MiXCR by TCRdb, which kept only in-frame beta chains. Every CDR3 protein is listed once, alongside the most common genes and DNA of its rows. For this entry, the V and J calls and clone size follow TCRdb and not the study's own pipeline. The sample records 340,000 or so distinct CDR3 sequences, under 15% of which are singletons. The biggest ten clones account for 2.5% to 3.5% of the sample.

Reading the label with the study, this specimen's treatment or condition is: live attenuated yellow fever vaccine strain. PBMCs were isolated from peripheral blood using a standard Ficoll-Paque protocol. CD4 and CD8 T-cell fractions were isolated with Dynabeads CD4 and CD8 positive selection kits. TriZol was used to extract RNA from bulk PBMCs, CD4 and CD8 fractions, and dextramer-positive and dextramer-negative fractions. Recombination joined TRBV18 with TRBJ2-5, with an unclear D gene assignment. This receptor was identified in a man younger than 30 who received the YFV17D yellow fever vaccine. Sequenced here: CD4+ T cells sorted from PBMCs, sampled 15 days after the yellow fever booster vaccination. The DNA sequence is given as TGTGCCAGCAGCCCACAAGAGACCCAGTACTTC. This is translated as CASSPQETQYF.